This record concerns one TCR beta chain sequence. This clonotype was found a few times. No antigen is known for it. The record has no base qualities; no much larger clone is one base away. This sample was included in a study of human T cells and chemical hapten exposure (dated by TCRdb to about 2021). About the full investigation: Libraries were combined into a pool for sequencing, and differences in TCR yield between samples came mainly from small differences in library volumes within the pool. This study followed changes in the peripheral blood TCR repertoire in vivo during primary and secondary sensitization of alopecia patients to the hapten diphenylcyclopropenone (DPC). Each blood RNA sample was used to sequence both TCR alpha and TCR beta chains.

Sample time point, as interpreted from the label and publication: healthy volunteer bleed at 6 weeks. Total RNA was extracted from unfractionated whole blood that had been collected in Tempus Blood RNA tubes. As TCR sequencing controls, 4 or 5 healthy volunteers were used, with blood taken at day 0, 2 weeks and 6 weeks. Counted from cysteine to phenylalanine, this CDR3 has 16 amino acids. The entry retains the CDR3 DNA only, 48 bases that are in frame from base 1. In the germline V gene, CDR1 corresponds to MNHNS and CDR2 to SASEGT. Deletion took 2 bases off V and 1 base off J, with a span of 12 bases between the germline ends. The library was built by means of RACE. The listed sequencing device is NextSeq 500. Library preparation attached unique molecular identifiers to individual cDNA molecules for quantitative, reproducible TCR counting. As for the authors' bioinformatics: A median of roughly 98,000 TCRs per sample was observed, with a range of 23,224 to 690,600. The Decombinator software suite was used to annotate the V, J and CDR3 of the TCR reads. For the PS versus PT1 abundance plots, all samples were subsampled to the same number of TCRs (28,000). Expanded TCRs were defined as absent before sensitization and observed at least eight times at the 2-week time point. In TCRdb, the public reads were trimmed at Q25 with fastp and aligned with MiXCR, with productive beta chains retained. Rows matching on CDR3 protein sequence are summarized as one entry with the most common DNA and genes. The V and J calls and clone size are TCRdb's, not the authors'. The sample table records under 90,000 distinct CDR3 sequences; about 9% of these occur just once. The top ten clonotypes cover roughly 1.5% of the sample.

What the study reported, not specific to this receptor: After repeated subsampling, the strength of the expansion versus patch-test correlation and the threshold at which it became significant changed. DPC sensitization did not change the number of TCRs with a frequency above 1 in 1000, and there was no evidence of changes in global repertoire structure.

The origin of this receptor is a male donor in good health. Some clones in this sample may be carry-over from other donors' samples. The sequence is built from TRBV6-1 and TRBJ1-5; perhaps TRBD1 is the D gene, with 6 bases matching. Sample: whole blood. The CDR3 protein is CASSELMDSSNQPQHF. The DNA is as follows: TGTGCCAGCAGTGAATTAATGGACAGCAGCAATCAGCCCCAGCATTTT.